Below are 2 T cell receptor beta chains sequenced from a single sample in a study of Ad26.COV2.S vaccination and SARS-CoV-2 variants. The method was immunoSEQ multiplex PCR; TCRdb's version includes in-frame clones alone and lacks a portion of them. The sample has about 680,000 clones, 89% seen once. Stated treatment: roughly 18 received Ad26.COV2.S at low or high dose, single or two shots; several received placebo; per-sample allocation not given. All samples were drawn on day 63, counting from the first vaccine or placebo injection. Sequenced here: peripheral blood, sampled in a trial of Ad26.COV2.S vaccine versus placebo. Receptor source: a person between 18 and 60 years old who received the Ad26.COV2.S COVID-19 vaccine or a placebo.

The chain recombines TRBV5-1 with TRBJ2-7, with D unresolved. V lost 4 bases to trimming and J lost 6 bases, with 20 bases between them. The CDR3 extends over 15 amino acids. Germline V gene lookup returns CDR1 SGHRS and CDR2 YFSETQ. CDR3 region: CASSGKGVLTGEQYF. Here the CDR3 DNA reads TGCGCCAGCAGCGGTAAGGGTGTTCTGACGGGCGAGCAGTACTTC. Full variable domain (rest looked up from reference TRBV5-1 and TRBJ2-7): KAGVTQTPRYLIKTRGQQVTLSCSPISGHRSVSWYQQTPGQGLQFLFEYFSETQRNKGNFPGRFSGRQFSNSRSEMNVSTLELGDSALYLCASSGKGVLTGEQYFGPGTRLTVT.

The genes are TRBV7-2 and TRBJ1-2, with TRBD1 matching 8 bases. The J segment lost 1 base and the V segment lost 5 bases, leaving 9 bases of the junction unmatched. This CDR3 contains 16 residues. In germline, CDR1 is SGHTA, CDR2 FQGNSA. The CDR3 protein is CASSGSGTGVNYGYTF. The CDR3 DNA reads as TGTGCCAGCAGCGGATCCGGGACAGGAGTTAACTATGGCTACACCTTC.